This TCR beta chain appears in the sequencing data of a study of blood T cell repertoires in COVID-19 (dated by TCRdb to between 2020 and 2021). Some background on the complete study: Collaborator samples came from the United States, Italy and Spain and covered acute and convalescent phases of COVID-19. The material from the prospective study consisted of cDNA or gDNA derived from T cells, B-cell-depleted T cells, or PBMCs. Deeply sampled blood TCRbeta repertoires from subjects exposed to, actively infected with, or recovered from COVID-19 were included in the dataset. The repertoires were released in a freely available public database meant as a resource for research on the immune response to SARS-CoV-2. The samples were drawn from the first 160 participants of the ongoing ImmuneRACE study and from 1,254 subjects provided by 6 global collaborators. A de-identified subject ID, COVID-19 status, age in years and sex were almost always included in the sample metadata. Where HLA class I and class II types were available, the types were taken from metadata supplied by the sample provider, not from assay-based typing. The study at large found these results: How much clinical and demographic metadata was included differed by source and by participant, and the metadata was provided uncurated.

This clone was counted once. What antigen it recognizes has not been identified. No per-base quality is available; no much larger clone lies one base away. Collaborating institutions collected whole blood in K2EDTA tubes following their own protocols. For TCRbeta analysis, collaborators shipped samples in one of three forms: frozen whole blood, isolated PBMCs, or DNA extracted from either of those sample types. Spanning cysteine to phenylalanine, the CDR3 consists of 14 amino acids. Only the CDR3 DNA is retained, 42 bases long and in frame from the first base. CDR1 MDHEN and CDR2 SYDVKM are derived from the germline V gene. Unmatched junction bases come to 9, with V trimmed by 5 bases and J by 8 bases. The immunoSEQ Assay, a bias-controlled multiplex PCR, was used to amplify TCRbeta CDR3 regions from genomic DNA. From the authors' description of their analysis: Within the assay, amplification of reference gene primers was used to estimate how many nucleated cells each sample contained. To quantify the absolute abundance of each unique TCRbeta CDR3 rearrangement, sequence reads were collapsed and filtered. For each sample, productive Simpson clonality was calculated as the square root of Simpson's diversity index over productive rearrangements. Sourced from immuneACCESS, this table was stored by TCRdb with only in-frame sequences that have V and J called. A share of the clones is absent; for the studies checked, an unresolved V gene accounts for under half, and the remainder has no known explanation. For V, J and clone size, that table is used; D and trimming come from the DNA. This sample gives 150,000 to 200,000 clones in total; approximately 90% of them show up just once. The top ten clones comprise roughly 3.6% of the sample.

The sequencing input was peripheral blood. Rearrangement joined TRBV28 to TRBJ1-2; a stretch of 9 junction bases matches TRBD1. This receptor was obtained from a man younger than 35 with active or convalescent COVID-19. The sequenced DNA: TGTGCCAGCAGTGGGACAGGGATACTTTACGGCTACACCTTC. This encodes CASSGTGILYGYTF.